Sequencing of this T cell receptor (beta chain) was carried out in a study of regulatory T cells in long-lasting Graves disease. From germline, CDR1 is SGHAT and CDR2 FQDESV (reference sequence). The V and J ends lost 3 bases and 6 bases, in that order; junction bases with no gene match: 4. The CDR3 is made up of 14 amino acids. As for time point: newly diagnosed GD, antithyroid drugs for less than 3 months. PBMCs were the source of the RNA used for TCR sequencing. The authors built TCR beta libraries using iRepertoire HTBI primers and Arm-PCR of CDR3 regions. TCRdb itself ran the multiplex PCR reads through MiXCR, one entry per CDR3 protein. The sample lists approximately 540,000 distinct CDR3 sequences; 9.5% to 15% were seen once. General observations from the study: The study found persistent patients shared more public clonotypes (around 2,500) than new patients (approximately 970).

The sample holds many counts of this clonotype. Its target is not known. Another study also made use of these data, one on T cells in Graves' hyperthyroidism and ophthalmopathy. That work adds: Exclusion followed for patients with uncontrolled infection, other autoimmune disease, pregnancy or lactation.

The chain carries TRBV11-1 and TRBJ2-1; 8 bases map to TRBD2. The source of this sequence is a woman aged 25 to 45 with Graves disease. Source: peripheral blood mononuclear cells (PBMCs), taken at new diagnosis, from a patient treated with antithyroid drugs. The CDR3 sequence: CASSLGTSSNEQFF. In DNA form, the CDR3 reads TGTGCCAGCAGCTTGGGGACTAGTTCCAATGAGCAGTTCTTC. Full variable domain (missing parts from reference TRBV11-1 and TRBJ2-1): EAEVAQSPRYKITEKSQAVAFWCDPISGHATLYWYRQILGQGPELLVQFQDESVVDDSQLPKDRFSAERLKGVDSTLKIQPAELGDSAMYLCASSLGTSSNEQFFGPGTRLTVL.